The source of this TCR beta chain is a study of blood T cell repertoires in COVID-19. This clone occurred once. Sequencing used immunoSEQ multiplex PCR; TCRdb keeps in-frame clones, though not all of them. This table holds approximately 81,000 clones, around 82% found once. This receptor was taken from a human donor in a cohort sampled during active COVID-19. Input material: peripheral blood.

CDR3 nucleotide sequence: TGTGCCATCAGTTCCTTCAGGGGCTATAACACTGAAGCTTTCTTT. Protein product: CAISSFRGYNTEAFF. The chain joins TRBV10-3 to TRBJ1-1, with a weak D call TRBD1 (6 bases). Trimming left V 5 bases short and J 2 bases short, with 15 bases between. Germline lookup yields CDR1 ENHRY and CDR2 SYGVKD. This CDR3 is built from 15 residues.